The T cell receptor (beta chain) described here comes from a study of OX40 agonist ivuxolimab in advanced cancers. The study, taken as a whole, reports: The investigators did not determine what antigen specificity the expanded peripheral T cells had. At doses 0.1 to 3.0 mg/kg, CD4+ and CD8+ clones expanded.

Comments on this clone: Its antigen is unknown.

Trimming took 3 bases from V and 2 from J, leaving 9 bases between them. The CDR3 extends over 14 amino acids. Germline V gene lookup returns CDR1 SGHNT and CDR2 YYREEE (reference sequence). Here immunoSEQ multiplex PCR was the method, and the copy in TCRdb shows in-frame clones only, minus some. The sample comprises some 79,000 clones, about nine tenths of which are singletons, and about 4% rests with the top ten. The clonotype originates from an adult with an advanced solid tumor such as melanoma, head and neck, liver or kidney cancer. The rearrangement uses TRBV5-4 and TRBJ2-1; D ambiguous. Material: CD4+ or CD8+ T cells sorted from blood, obtained in a trial of the OX40 agonist ivuxolimab. The CDR3 DNA reads TGTGCCAGCAGCTACGCATCAACCTACAATGAGCAGTTCTTC. Translation gives CASSYASTYNEQFF. Full variable domain (missing parts from reference TRBV5-4 and TRBJ2-1): ETGVTQSPTHLIKTRGQQVTLRCSSQSGHNTVSWYQQALGQGPQFIFQYYREEENGRGNFPPRFSGLQFPNYSSELNVNALELDDSALYLCASSYASTYNEQFFGPGTRLTVL.